This T cell receptor (beta chain) is drawn from a study of T-cell reconstitution after alpha-beta-depleted transplantation in children. Preparation of the TCRbeta library used unique molecular identifiers. Each CDR3 protein is one row after TCRdb ran MiXCR on the PCR reads. The table shows some 490,000 distinct CDR3 sequences, with roughly an eighth occurring only once. The CDR3 length is 12 residues. V was cut by 8 bases and J by 2 bases, with 13 bases left in between. Germline CDR1 and CDR2: GTSNPN and SVGIG (reference sequence). The table lists this clonotype with a few counts. The specimen comprised PBMCs from the stem cell graft donor, sampled from the stem cell graft. The chain employs TRBV30 and TRBJ2-7; the D gene is possibly TRBD2 (5 bases). The TCR sequence derives from a human donor who donated a stem cell graft to a child with combined immunodeficiency. In DNA, the CDR3 is TGTGCCAGCGAGGGCGAAACCTACGAGCAGTACTTC. This encodes CASEGETYEQYF. The full variable domain, rest sourced from reference TRBV30 and TRBJ2-7, is SQTIHQWPATLVQPVGSPLSLECTVEGTSNPNLYWYRQAAGRGLQLLFYSVGIGQISSEVPQNLSASRPQDRQFILSSKKLLLSDSGFYLCASEGETYEQYFGPGTRLTVT.